The 26 T cell receptor beta chains below all came from one sample that was sequenced in a study of blood T cell repertoires in COVID-19. The repertoire was sequenced with immunoSEQ multiplex PCR; TCRdb's copy has only in-frame clones and lacks some. In the table there are some 65,000 clones, about 90% of which are singletons. Sequencing was done on a sample of peripheral blood. Every receptor here comes from a man aged 35 to 55 with COVID-19, enrolled during active disease.

The chain is built from TRBV10-3 and TRBJ2-5, with 9 positions matching TRBD2. J was trimmed by 1 base and V by 4 bases; bases with no gene match: 1. The CDR3 spans 14 residues. Germline CDR1 and CDR2: ENHRY and SYGVKD. The CDR3 spells CAISGRGGQETQYF. The CDR3 nucleotides are TGTGCCATCAGTGGGCGGGGGGGCCAAGAGACCCAGTACTTC.

The rearrangement links TRBV19 to TRBJ2-3, with 7 positions matching TRBD1. This CDR3 region has 15 residues. V lost 6 bases to trimming and J lost 2 bases; unmatched junction nucleotides: 8. Per germline, CDR1 LNHDA and CDR2 SQIVND (reference sequence). CDR3 in DNA: TGTGCCAGTAGGCTTACAGGGGACACCACAGATACGCAGTATTTT. It specifies CASRLTGDTTDTQYF.

The V call is TRBV5-4, the J call TRBJ1-1; TRBD1 agrees at 8 bases. Germline values: CDR1 SGHNT, CDR2 YYREEE (reference sequence). J was trimmed by 8 bases and V by 0 bases; bases with no gene match: 15. This CDR3 comprises 17 residues. The CDR3 coding sequence is TGTGCCAGCAGCTTGGCGGGTGACCTGCAGGGGGCATCCGAAGCTTTCTTT. Residues: CASSLAGDLQGASEAFF.

The table lists this clone with a count of one. The V gene is TRBV30, the J gene TRBJ2-5; tentatively, D is TRBD1 (6 bases). The V and J ends lost 4 bases and 0 bases respectively, with 21 bases between them. CDR1 and CDR2 (germline): GTSNPN, SVGIG (reference sequence). The CDR3 is 17 residues long. CDR3 in DNA: TGTGCCTGGACTCCATTTGAGGCAGGGGCTAACCAAGAGACCCAGTACTTC. Its translation is CAWTPFEAGANQETQYF.

The chain couples TRBV19 to TRBJ1-2; D not certain. V dropped 7 bases and J dropped 6 bases, with 18 bases sitting between them. The CDR3 covers 14 residues. CDR1 and CDR2 from the germline V gene are LNHDA and SQIVND (reference sequence). As DNA, the CDR3 is TGTGCCAGTACCGACGACGGGAGAGTTGATGGCTACACCTTC. Translating it yields CASTDDGRVDGYTF.

This clone was seen only once. This chain uses TRBV19 with TRBJ1-4; tentatively, D is TRBD1 (5 bases). With 5 bases removed from V and 8 bases from J, the gap between germline ends came to 18 bases. The CDR3 is 15 residues long. CDR1 and CDR2 from the germline V gene are LNHDA and SQIVND (reference sequence). CDR3 residues: CASSSMGSGGEKLFF. The CDR3 region has the DNA TGTGCCAGTAGTTCCATGGGGTCCGGGGGGGAAAAACTGTTTTTT.

The chain uses TRBV5-5 and TRBJ2-5, with D uncertain. V was cut by 1 base and J by 3 bases, with 4 bases left in between. The germline V gene has CDR1 SGHKS and CDR2 YYEKEE (reference sequence). The CDR3 covers 12 residues. The CDR3 sequence: CASSLFEETQYF. The DNA of the CDR3 is TGTGCCAGCAGCTTGTTCGAAGAGACCCAGTACTTC.

The chain joins TRBV18 to TRBJ2-2; D may be TRBD2 (5 bases). This CDR3 spans 14 amino acids. V was cut by 3 bases and J by 1 base, with 6 bases left in between. Germline CDR1 is KGHSH and CDR2 is LQKENI. The CDR3 protein is CASSPRGNTGELFF. The DNA of the CDR3 is TGTGCCAGCTCACCTCGGGGGAACACCGGGGAGCTGTTTTTT.

The chain has TRBV5-1 and TRBJ2-1, with D perhaps matching TRBD2 (6 bases). V dropped 4 bases and J dropped 6 bases, with 14 bases sitting between them. CDR3 length: 14 amino acids. CDR1 is SGHRS and CDR2 is YFSETQ in the germline V gene. CDR3 region: CASSMRDFSNEQFF. CDR3 in DNA: TGCGCCAGCAGCATGAGGGACTTTTCCAATGAGCAGTTCTTC.

The gene calls are TRBV19 and TRBJ2-7, with 7 bases fitting TRBD1. Germline CDR1 and CDR2: LNHDA and SQIVND (reference sequence). The CDR3 has 16 residues. The trim removed 1 base at V and 7 bases at J, leaving 13 bases unmatched. The CDR3 loop reads CASSIATGTVVLEQYF. The CDR3 DNA reads TGTGCCAGTAGTATAGCCACCGGGACAGTGGTCCTGGAGCAGTACTTC.

The rearrangement links TRBV28 to TRBJ1-2; D possibly corresponds to TRBD1 (6 bases). The length of the CDR3 is 13 residues. The V and J ends lost 6 bases and 1 base respectively, with 9 bases between them. Germline values: CDR1 MDHEN, CDR2 SYDVKM. The CDR3 DNA reads TGTGCCAGCAGACAGGGTTATAACTATGGCTACACCTTC. Translated, it gives CASRQGYNYGYTF.

The J gene is TRBJ1-3, the V gene TRBV9; 9 nucleotides agree with TRBD1. CDR1 and CDR2 from the germline V gene are SGDLS and YYNGEE. The CDR3 covers 15 residues. The ends lost 4 bases at V and 5 bases at J; junction bases unmatched: 7. The CDR3 loop reads CASSSTQGARNTIYF. The CDR3 coding sequence is TGTGCCAGCAGCTCCACACAGGGGGCACGAAACACCATATATTTT. Combining the CDR3 with reference TRBV9 and TRBJ1-3 gives the whole variable domain DSGVTQTPKHLITATGQRVTLRCSPRSGDLSVYWYQQSLDQGLQFLIQYYNGEERAKGNILERFSAQQFPDLHSELNLSSLELGDSALYFCASSSTQGARNTIYFGEGSWLTVV.

The V gene is TRBV9, the J gene TRBJ2-2, with TRBD1 matching over 9 bases. The ends lost 3 bases at V and 3 bases at J; junction bases unmatched: 6. This CDR3 is built from 16 residues. The germline V gene has CDR1 SGDLS and CDR2 YYNGEE. The CDR3 reads CASSGDRVFDTGELFF. DNA for the CDR3: TGTGCCAGCAGCGGGGACAGGGTTTTCGACACCGGGGAGCTGTTTTTT.

V and J are TRBV27 and TRBJ2-5, with TRBD2 identical over 8 bases. The CDR3 has 15 residues. The V segment lost 4 bases and the J segment 5 bases; nucleotides outside the gene matches: 9. CDR1 MNHEY and CDR2 SMNVEV come from the germline V gene (reference sequence). The CDR3 region is CASSSGGAGEETQYF. CDR3 nucleotide sequence: TGTGCCAGCAGTTCCGGGGGGGCGGGAGAGGAGACCCAGTACTTC.

This chain joins TRBV15 and TRBJ2-7, with D unclear. Trimming cost V 1 base and J 4 bases, with 5 bases left between them. The CDR3 is 12 residues long. Germline V gene sequence: CDR1 LNHNV, CDR2 YYDKDF (reference sequence). The CDR3 loop reads CATSRGAYEQYF. CDR3 DNA sequence: TGTGCCACCAGCAGAGGGGCTTACGAGCAGTACTTC.

V and J are TRBV6-5 and TRBJ1-1, with 9 bases that match TRBD1. CDR3 length: 15 amino acids. Germline-derived CDR1 and CDR2 are MNHEY and SVGAGI. J was trimmed by 2 bases and V by 4 bases; bases with no gene match: 5. In DNA, the CDR3 is TGTGCCAGCAGTTCCCGGACAGGGGTAAACACTGAAGCTTTCTTT. It encodes CASSSRTGVNTEAFF.

This clone was observed a handful of times. The V and J genes are TRBV6-5 and TRBJ1-1, with no clear D. Germline V CDR1 and CDR2: MNHEY, SVGAGI. Trimming shortened V by 1 base and J by 7 bases, and 4 bases separated the two germline ends. The CDR3 is made up of 11 amino acids. The CDR3 is CASSYFGEAFF. Written as DNA, the CDR3 is TGTGCCAGCAGTTACTTCGGTGAAGCTTTCTTT.

This clone has a single count. The gene calls are TRBV27 and TRBJ2-3; TRBD1 might be the D (6 bases). V dropped 7 bases and J dropped 4 bases, with 18 bases sitting between them. The CDR3 covers 15 residues. Germline-derived CDR1 and CDR2 are MNHEY and SMNVEV (reference sequence). The CDR3 DNA follows: TGTGCCAGCAAAACCTATGACAGGACCCCAGATACGCAGTATTTT. Translation: CASKTYDRTPDTQYF.

The gene calls are TRBV7-9 and TRBJ2-5, with 8 bases identical to TRBD2. V was clipped by 5 bases and J by 5 bases; unmatched bases: 10. The CDR3 is 15 residues long. The germline gives CDR1 SEHNR, CDR2 FQNEAQ (reference sequence). CDR3 in DNA: TGTGCCAGCAGCCTTTCCGGGGGGGCCGGGGAGACCCAGTACTTC. Encoded protein: CASSLSGGAGETQYF.

This rearrangement joins TRBV11-1 to TRBJ1-6; a possible D gene is TRBD1 (6 bases). The germline V gene has CDR1 SGHAT and CDR2 FQDESV (reference sequence). This CDR3 has 15 amino acids. Deletions cut 4 bases from V and 7 bases from J, with 14 bases between. CDR3 coding DNA: TGTGCCAGCAGCTACTACAGGGTGGAGAATTCACCCCTCCACTTT. Translation: CASSYYRVENSPLHF.

The rearrangement joins TRBV9 to TRBJ2-2, with D possibly TRBD1 on 5 matching bases. The germline CDR1 and CDR2 sequences are SGDLS and YYNGEE. The CDR3 covers 16 residues. V lost 7 bases to trimming and J lost 4 bases, with 20 bases between them. CDR3 nucleotide sequence: TGTGCCAGCCGACGACAGAGGATCACGGTCACCGGGGAGCTGTTTTTT. This sequence encodes CASRRQRITVTGELFF.

The gene calls are TRBV18 and TRBJ1-6; 7 nucleotides agree with TRBD1. With V trimmed by 4 bases and J by 7 bases, 10 bases remained unmatched. The CDR3 length is 16 residues. Germline V gene data show CDR1 as KGHSH and CDR2 as LQKENI. CDR3 sequence: CASSLSTGTVNSPLHF. The DNA of the CDR3 is TGTGCCAGCTCACTTTCCACCGGGACAGTGAATTCACCCCTCCACTTT. The complete variable domain, with remaining parts taken from reference TRBV18 and TRBJ1-6, reads NAGVMQNPRHLVRRRGQEARLRCSPMKGHSHVYWYRQLPEEGLKFMVYLQKENIIDESGMPKERFSAEFPKEGPSILRIQQVVRGDSAAYFCASSLSTGTVNSPLHFGNGTRLTVT.

V gene TRBV10-3 combines with J gene TRBJ2-4; maybe TRBD2 (6 bases). The V end lost 1 base, the J end lost 8 bases, and 15 bases lay between the germline ends. The V gene's germline CDR1 is ENHRY and CDR2 SYGVKD. The length of the CDR3 is 15 residues. The CDR3 here is CAISEWGGVGDIQYF. DNA of the CDR3: TGTGCCATCAGTGAGTGGGGCGGGGTGGGTGACATTCAGTACTTC.

This sequence joins TRBV29-1 and TRBJ2-1; TRBD1 matches at 8 bases. V trimming: 7 bases; J trimming: 3 bases; junction bases outside the gene matches: 5. Germline lookup yields CDR1 SQVTM and CDR2 ANQGSEA. CDR3 length: 13 residues. CDR3 protein: CSASGGSYNEQFF. In DNA form, the CDR3 reads TGCAGCGCATCAGGGGGCAGCTACAATGAGCAGTTCTTC.

This chain uses TRBV6-5 with TRBJ2-6; D is unresolved. V was clipped by 1 base and J by 0 bases, with 4 bases between them. The V gene's germline CDR1 is MNHEY and CDR2 SVGAGI. The CDR3 covers 15 residues. CDR3 in amino acids: CASSYFRSGANVLTF. CDR3 coding DNA: TGTGCCAGCAGTTACTTCCGCTCTGGGGCCAACGTCCTGACTTTC.

The chain couples TRBV19 to TRBJ1-5; 7 nucleotides agree with TRBD1. CDR1 and CDR2 (germline): LNHDA, SQIVND (reference sequence). The CDR3 is 14 residues long. The V gene end was trimmed by 3 bases and the J gene end by 3 bases; junction bases not matched to a gene: 2. The CDR3 bases are TGTGCCAGTAGTATGACAGGGTTCAATCAGCCCCAGCATTTT. It yields the protein CASSMTGFNQPQHF.